A selection of T cell receptor beta chains follows, all from one sample in a study of shared clonotypes between healthy human individuals. Generated by immunoSEQ multiplex PCR, the TCRdb table keeps only in-frame clones and is missing some. The sample yields around 88,000 clones, almost 70% seen once. Specimen: memory CD8+ T cells sorted from blood. The receptors stem from a man aged 25 to 40 in good health. Each CDR3 is given with its conserved first and last residue. Fields, in order: clone size, CDR3 length, J gene, V gene, D gene, CDR3 DNA, CDR3 protein. D genes are given only for firm matches. For some rows the clone size is stated as once, few or many, or as a class when expanded; others skip it.

abundance: .
len: 17
j_gene: TRBJ2-3
v_gene: TRBV25-1
d_gene: .
CDR3nt: TGTGCCAGCAGTGACTCACGGAGCGGGCGAAACACAGATACGCAGTATTTT
CDR3aa: CASSDSRSGRNTDTQYF

abundance: once
len: 13
j_gene: TRBJ2-4
v_gene: TRBV28
d_gene: .
CDR3nt: TGTGCCAGCAGTTTTTTCCCCGGAGCTATTCAGTACTTC
CDR3aa: CASSFFPGAIQYF

abundance: .
len: 13
j_gene: TRBJ1-2
v_gene: TRBV5-4
d_gene: TRBD1
CDR3nt: TGTGCCAGCAGCCCAGGGGGTATAAATGGCTACACCTTC
CDR3aa: CASSPGGINGYTF

abundance: few
len: 13
j_gene: TRBJ2-7
v_gene: TRBV27
d_gene: .
CDR3nt: TGTGCCACCGCCGTGACCCGATCCTACGAGCAGTACTTC
CDR3aa: CATAVTRSYEQYF

abundance: .
len: 17
j_gene: TRBJ2-4
v_gene: TRBV5-5
d_gene: .
CDR3nt: TGTGCCAGCAGCTTGTTCACCCAGAGACTAGCCAAAAACATTCAGTACTTC
CDR3aa: CASSLFTQRLAKNIQYF

abundance: .
len: 19
j_gene: TRBJ2-1
v_gene: TRBV9
d_gene: .
CDR3nt: TGTGCCAGCAGCCCCCGTGCGGGCTACCAAGAGAGCTCCTACAATGAGCAGTTCTTC
CDR3aa: CASSPRAGYQESSYNEQFF

abundance: .
len: 14
j_gene: TRBJ2-7
v_gene: TRBV11-2
d_gene: .
CDR3nt: TGTGCCAGCAGCTTAGCAGGGACCTCCTACGAGCAGTACTTC
CDR3aa: CASSLAGTSYEQYF

abundance: .
len: 15
j_gene: TRBJ2-7
v_gene: TRBV18
d_gene: .
CDR3nt: TGTGCCAGCTCAGGTCTGTGGGGCGGCTCCTACGAGCAGTACTTC
CDR3aa: CASSGLWGGSYEQYF

abundance: .
len: 16
j_gene: TRBJ1-2
v_gene: TRBV7-9
d_gene: .
CDR3nt: TGTGCCAGCAGCCCTAGCACGGGGAACAAAATCTATGGCTACACCTTC
CDR3aa: CASSPSTGNKIYGYTF

abundance: .
len: 17
j_gene: TRBJ1-2
v_gene: TRBV11-3
d_gene: .
CDR3nt: TGTGCCAGCAGCTTAAGCTTAGCCTCCGGGCCGATCTATGGCTACACCTTC
CDR3aa: CASSLSLASGPIYGYTF

abundance: .
len: 16
j_gene: TRBJ1-2
v_gene: TRBV15
d_gene: .
CDR3nt: TGTGCCACCAGCAGAGACTTACAGGGACTCATCTATGGCTACACCTTC
CDR3aa: CATSRDLQGLIYGYTF

abundance: .
len: 15
j_gene: TRBJ2-5
v_gene: TRBV9
d_gene: .
CDR3nt: TGTGCCAGCAGCGTAGGGTCAGGGAACCAAGAGACCCAGTACTTC
CDR3aa: CASSVGSGNQETQYF

abundance: once
len: 15
j_gene: TRBJ2-3
v_gene: TRBV27
d_gene: .
CDR3nt: TGTGCCAGCAGTTTCAGGGTAGCGGCATCTGCTACGCAGTATTTT
CDR3aa: CASSFRVAASATQYF

abundance: few
len: 15
j_gene: TRBJ1-3
v_gene: TRBV5-1
d_gene: .
CDR3nt: TGCGCCAGCAGCTTGGGGACAGCACGAGGAAACACCATATATTTT
CDR3aa: CASSLGTARGNTIYF

abundance: once
len: 15
j_gene: TRBJ2-7
v_gene: TRBV9
d_gene: .
CDR3nt: TGTGCCAGCAGCTCCTCCGGGACACCACCTTACGAGCAGTACTTC
CDR3aa: CASSSSGTPPYEQYF

abundance: .
len: 14
j_gene: TRBJ2-5
v_gene: TRBV11-2
d_gene: .
CDR3nt: TGTGCCAGCAGCTTATCGGGTTACCAAGAGACCCAGTACTTC
CDR3aa: CASSLSGYQETQYF

abundance: once
len: 12
j_gene: TRBJ2-7
v_gene: TRBV7-8
d_gene: .
CDR3nt: TGTGCCAGCAGCTCAAGCTCCTACGAGCAGTACTTC
CDR3aa: CASSSSSYEQYF

abundance: few
len: 16
j_gene: TRBJ2-5
v_gene: TRBV9
d_gene: .
CDR3nt: TGTGCCAGCAGTCTAGCCACTAGTTTAAAGGAAGAGACCCAGTACTTC
CDR3aa: CASSLATSLKEETQYF

abundance: .
len: 14
j_gene: TRBJ1-2
v_gene: TRBV19
d_gene: TRBD1
CDR3nt: TGTGCCAGTAGTTGGACAGGGGGCTTCGATGGCTACACCTTC
CDR3aa: CASSWTGGFDGYTF

abundance: .
len: 15
j_gene: TRBJ2-7
v_gene: TRBV6-5
d_gene: .
CDR3nt: TGTGCCAGCAGTATACAGGGTGACGGTGTAAACGAGCAGTACTTC
CDR3aa: CASSIQGDGVNEQYF

abundance: many
len: 14
j_gene: TRBJ2-1
v_gene: TRBV10-2
d_gene: .
CDR3nt: TGCGCCAGCCGGGGAGGCCTATCCTACAATGAGCAGTTCTTC
CDR3aa: CASRGGLSYNEQFF

abundance: .
len: 11
j_gene: TRBJ1-2
v_gene: TRBV29-1
d_gene: .
CDR3nt: TGCAGCGTTGAAGGTACCCTAGGCTACACCTTC
CDR3aa: CSVEGTLGYTF

abundance: .
len: 14
j_gene: TRBJ1-4
v_gene: TRBV30
d_gene: TRBD1
CDR3nt: TGTGCCTGGAGACCGGACAGGAGGTTTGAAAAACTGTTTTTT
CDR3aa: CAWRPDRRFEKLFF

abundance: .
len: 17
j_gene: TRBJ2-1
v_gene: TRBV7-2
d_gene: .
CDR3nt: TGTGCCAGCAGCCCGGTGCCTGACTTCCGAGGGCGCAGGGAGCAGTTCTTC
CDR3aa: CASSPVPDFRGRREQFF

abundance: .
len: 15
j_gene: TRBJ2-2
v_gene: TRBV25-1
d_gene: .
CDR3nt: TGTGCCAGCAGTGAATTAACGGGAGTCTCCGGGGAGCTGTTTTTT
CDR3aa: CASSELTGVSGELFF

abundance: few
len: 12
j_gene: TRBJ2-7
v_gene: TRBV28
d_gene: .
CDR3nt: TGTGCCAGCAACTATGGAAGAGACGAGCAGTACTTC
CDR3aa: CASNYGRDEQYF

abundance: .
len: 17
j_gene: TRBJ1-4
v_gene: TRBV7-9
d_gene: TRBD1
CDR3nt: TGTGCCAGCAGCTTAAGATCGCAGGGGGTGCCTAATGAAAAACTGTTTTTT
CDR3aa: CASSLRSQGVPNEKLFF

abundance: .
len: 14
j_gene: TRBJ1-1
v_gene: TRBV27
d_gene: .
CDR3nt: TGTGCCAGCAGTAGTGGGCTCTTGAACACTGAAGCTTTCTTT
CDR3aa: CASSSGLLNTEAFF

abundance: few
len: 17
j_gene: TRBJ2-7
v_gene: TRBV7-8
d_gene: .
CDR3nt: TGTGCCAGCAGCTCTAATGTCCCCAGCTCGGGCTCCTACGAGCAGTACTTC
CDR3aa: CASSSNVPSSGSYEQYF

abundance: once
len: 18
j_gene: TRBJ1-5
v_gene: TRBV5-6
d_gene: TRBD1
CDR3nt: TGTGCCAGCAGCTTGTTTTCAAGGACAGGCTATAGCAATCAGCCCCAGCATTTT
CDR3aa: CASSLFSRTGYSNQPQHF

abundance: .
len: 15
j_gene: TRBJ2-7
v_gene: TRBV6-1
d_gene: TRBD1
CDR3nt: TGTGCCAGCAGTGGACTGGGACAGACAAGCTACGAGCAGTACTTC
CDR3aa: CASSGLGQTSYEQYF

abundance: .
len: 17
j_gene: TRBJ2-6
v_gene: TRBV10-3
d_gene: .
CDR3nt: TGTGCCATCAGTGAGTTGAAGGGCGACTCTGGGGCCAACGTCCTGACTTTC
CDR3aa: CAISELKGDSGANVLTF

abundance: .
len: 13
j_gene: TRBJ2-7
v_gene: TRBV11-2
d_gene: .
CDR3nt: TGTGCCAGCAGCTTAAACAGCTTCTACGAGCAGTACTTC
CDR3aa: CASSLNSFYEQYF

abundance: .
len: 16
j_gene: TRBJ2-2
v_gene: TRBV7-9
d_gene: .
CDR3nt: TGTGCCAGCAGCTTAGTCAGGACTTCGAACACCGGGGAGCTGTTTTTT
CDR3aa: CASSLVRTSNTGELFF

abundance: few
len: 12
j_gene: TRBJ2-7
v_gene: TRBV27
d_gene: .
CDR3nt: TGTGCCAGCGGGTCTATGAGCTACGAGCAGTACTTC
CDR3aa: CASGSMSYEQYF

abundance: .
len: 15
j_gene: TRBJ2-1
v_gene: TRBV7-7
d_gene: .
CDR3nt: TGTGCCAGCAGCTTGGCGGAGTCATCCTACAATGAGCAGTTCTTC
CDR3aa: CASSLAESSYNEQFF

abundance: once
len: 15
j_gene: TRBJ2-1
v_gene: TRBV6-6
d_gene: TRBD1
CDR3nt: TGTGCCAGCAGACGGCCCGGGACAGGGGGCGGTGAGCAGTTCTTC
CDR3aa: CASRRPGTGGGEQFF

abundance: .
len: 12
j_gene: TRBJ2-3
v_gene: TRBV11-2
d_gene: .
CDR3nt: TGTGCCAGCAGCTGGGACACAGATACGCAGTATTTT
CDR3aa: CASSWDTDTQYF

abundance: .
len: 16
j_gene: TRBJ2-3
v_gene: TRBV2
d_gene: TRBD2
CDR3nt: TGTGCCAGCAGTGAAGGTCGCGGGAGGGTGGAAGATACGCAGTATTTT
CDR3aa: CASSEGRGRVEDTQYF

abundance: many
len: 17
j_gene: TRBJ2-7
v_gene: TRBV4-3
d_gene: .
CDR3nt: TGCGCCAGCAGCCAAGATCGTGACGGGTGGGCCTCCTACGAGCAGTACTTC
CDR3aa: CASSQDRDGWASYEQYF

abundance: .
len: 15
j_gene: TRBJ2-1
v_gene: TRBV6-4
d_gene: .
CDR3nt: TGTGCCAGCAGTGACGGGGACGGACCTAACAATGAGCAGTTCTTC
CDR3aa: CASSDGDGPNNEQFF

abundance: many
len: 11
j_gene: TRBJ2-7
v_gene: TRBV28
d_gene: .
CDR3nt: TGTGCCAGCGGACGGGACTACGAGCAGTACTTC
CDR3aa: CASGRDYEQYF

abundance: .
len: 16
j_gene: TRBJ2-7
v_gene: TRBV11-2
d_gene: .
CDR3nt: TGTGCCAGCAGCTTAGACTGGCAGGGTGGTGACTACGAGCAGTACTTC
CDR3aa: CASSLDWQGGDYEQYF

abundance: .
len: 14
j_gene: TRBJ2-3
v_gene: TRBV7-3
d_gene: TRBD1
CDR3nt: TGTGCCAGCAGCTTAAGTCAGGGGGCGAATACGCAGTATTTT
CDR3aa: CASSLSQGANTQYF

abundance: .
len: 17
j_gene: TRBJ2-1
v_gene: TRBV18
d_gene: TRBD2
CDR3nt: TGTGCCAGCTCACCACTAGCACTAGCGGGGATAAACAATGAGCAGTTCTTC
CDR3aa: CASSPLALAGINNEQFF

abundance: few
len: 16
j_gene: TRBJ2-7
v_gene: TRBV6-6
d_gene: TRBD2
CDR3nt: TGTGCCAGCAGGAGGGGACTAGTTGGGGCCTCCTACGAGCAGTACTTC
CDR3aa: CASRRGLVGASYEQYF

abundance: .
len: 15
j_gene: TRBJ2-2
v_gene: TRBV7-2
d_gene: TRBD1
CDR3nt: TGTGCCAGCAGCCCGGACAGGGGGCAAGCCGGGGAGCTGTTTTTT
CDR3aa: CASSPDRGQAGELFF

abundance: many
len: 15
j_gene: TRBJ1-5
v_gene: TRBV4-1
d_gene: .
CDR3nt: TGCGCCAGCAGCCAAGTCCTTTCGAGTAATCAGCCCCAGCATTTT
CDR3aa: CASSQVLSSNQPQHF